The source of this T cell receptor beta chain is a study of T cell responses to AZD1222 COVID-19 vaccine. General study results and limits: Seropositivity was recorded at baseline in only 6 or 7 AZD1222 recipients.

The table came from immunoSEQ multiplex PCR; TCRdb's copy has only in-frame clones and leaves some out. The sample has 130,000 to 150,000 clones, approximately 89% seen once. Germline CDR1 is GTSNPN and CDR2 is SVGIG (reference sequence). CDR3 length equals 14 residues. V was cut by 0 bases and J by 7 bases, with 15 bases left in between. With respect to this clone: The antigen is unknown.

Specimen: peripheral blood, collected on day 0 of MenACWY control vaccination. The chain joins TRBV30 to TRBJ1-2; a weak D match, TRBD1 (5 bases). The origin of this receptor is an adult in good health. The CDR3 DNA follows: TGTGCCTGGAGTGTACTCAGGGTAGGAGGTGGCTACACCTTC. Its protein is CAWSVLRVGGGYTF.